The count of the clone carrying this TCR beta chain is one. The antigen remains unidentified. Being one base from a much bigger clone, this may be a read error. MiXCR was run by TCRdb on the PCR reads, yielding one entry per CDR3 protein. The table lists under 650,000 distinct CDR3 sequences, nearly 20% of them singletons. This specimen comes from a study of molecular identifiers for immune sequencing clone quantification. Findings and limits, study-wide: Over 98% of effector molecules, but under 1% in naive cells, were held by clones with more than 20 RNA copies.

The V gene's germline CDR1 is LNHNV and CDR2 YYDKDF (reference sequence). CDR3 size: 12 residues. CD8+CD4-CCR7+CD45RA+ cells were sorted as naive CD8 T cells. This chain connects TRBV15 to TRBJ2-2; the D gene is possibly TRBD2 (5 bases). Sequencing was done on a sample of naive CD8+ T cells from blood, with Jurkat cell RNA spiked in. Subset reported: FACS-sorted CD8+CD4-CCR7+CD45RA+ naive T cells. The source is a human donor in good health. Some libraries in this study had Jurkat cell RNA spiked in. CDR3 bases: TGTGCCACCAGCAAGAAAACCGGGGAGCTGCTTTTT. Amino acids: CATSKKTGELLF.